This T cell receptor beta chain emerged from a study of blood T cell repertoires in COVID-19. About the study: COVID-19 samples, acute and convalescent, were from the United States, Italy and Spain. In each case, the material was cDNA or gDNA derived from T cells, B-cell-depleted T cells, or PBMCs.

In the original workflow: Reference gene primer amplification gave estimated nucleated cell counts. Assay used: immunoSEQ multiplex PCR; TCRdb lists only in-frame clones, some missing. The V and J calls and clone size come from that table; D and trimming were worked out from the DNA. Of approximately 90,000 clones in the sample, about 83% are singletons; the top ten hold approximately 51%. CDR3 length equals 16 residues. With 0 bases removed from V and 0 bases from J, the gap between germline ends came to 11 bases. Germline V gene sequence: CDR1 LGHDT, CDR2 YNNKEL (reference sequence). This sequence originates from a human donor in a cohort sampled during active COVID-19. The sample was peripheral blood. The V gene is TRBV3-1 (or the pseudogene TRBV3-2), the J gene TRBJ2-5; possibly TRBD2 for D (5 bases). Here the CDR3 DNA reads TGTGCCAGCAGCCAAGACCTGGATAGCGACCAAGAGACCCAGTACTTC. This translates into CASSQDLDSDQETQYF.